The T cell receptor beta chain under discussion was sequenced for a study of T cells in Graves' hyperthyroidism and ophthalmopathy. Whole-study results and caveats: Researchers found most expanded thyroid clonotypes above 0.001 in blood as well. Patients with ophthalmopathy were separated from those with stable hyperthyroidism by a 13 V-J model.

The study defined stable Graves' hyperthyroidism as no ophthalmopathy progression within 18 months. The source of the PBMCs was less than 12 ml of fresh peripheral blood. Turning to this clonotype: Antigen: not known.

Regions amplified from RNA transcripts were the TCR beta CDR3 regions. First-round RT-PCR with HTBI primers amplified the TCR CDR3 region. One entry per CDR3 protein results from TCRdb running MiXCR on the multiplex PCR reads. The sample has more than 500,000 distinct CDR3 sequences; about a sixth are singletons. The CDR3 loop spans 13 amino acids. CDR1 SGHVS and CDR2 FQNEAQ come from the germline V gene. With 4 bases removed from V and 7 bases from J, the gap between germline ends came to 13 bases. The TCR comes from a woman aged 30 to 39 with Graves' hyperthyroidism. What was sequenced was blood. The V and J genes are TRBV7-8 and TRBJ1-2; D gene unclear. The CDR3 sequence: CASSYRSGAGYTF. The DNA for the CDR3 is TGTGCCAGCAGCTACCGATCAGGAGCTGGCTACACCTTC.